This TCR beta chain emerged from a study of T cell responses to AZD1222 COVID-19 vaccine. The wider study: Second-dose groups at about 4 or about 12 weeks were pooled.

Regarding the study as a whole: The donor group comprised mostly white British people and more females; the analysis possibly underestimated clonal diversity. Unmutated variant regions are reportedly the target of nearly half of TCRs that are spike-specific.

For this clone: Its antigen remains unidentified.

This CDR3 is 15 amino acids long. Generated by immunoSEQ multiplex PCR, the TCRdb table keeps only in-frame clones and is missing some. The sample consists of around 120,000 clones, around 92% of them appearing once. The specimen was peripheral blood, collected on day 0 of AZD1222 vaccination. The sequence came from an adult in good health. This chain joins TRBV21-1 and TRBJ1-5. TRBV21-1 is noted as a pseudogene. CDR3 in amino acids: CASSGKGVANQPQHF. For the CDR3, the DNA is TGTGCCAGCAGCGGGAAGGGTGTAGCTAATCAGCCCCAGCATTTT.